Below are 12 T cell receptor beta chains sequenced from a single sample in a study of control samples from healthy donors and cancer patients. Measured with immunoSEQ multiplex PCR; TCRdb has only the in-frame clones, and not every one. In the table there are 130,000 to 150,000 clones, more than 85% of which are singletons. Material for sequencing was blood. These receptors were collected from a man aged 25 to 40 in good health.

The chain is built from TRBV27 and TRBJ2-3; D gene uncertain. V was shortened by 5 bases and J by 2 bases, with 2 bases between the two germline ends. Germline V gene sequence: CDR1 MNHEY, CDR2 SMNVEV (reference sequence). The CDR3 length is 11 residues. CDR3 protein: CASSTTDTQYF. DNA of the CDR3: TGTGCCAGCAGTACCACAGATACGCAGTATTTT.

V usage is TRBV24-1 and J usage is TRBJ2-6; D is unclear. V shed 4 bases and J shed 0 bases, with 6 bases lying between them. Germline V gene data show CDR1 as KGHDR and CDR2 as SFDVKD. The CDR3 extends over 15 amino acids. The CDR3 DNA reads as TGTGCCACCAGTGAGGTTAGCTCTGGGGCCAACGTCCTGACTTTC. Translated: CATSEVSSGANVLTF.

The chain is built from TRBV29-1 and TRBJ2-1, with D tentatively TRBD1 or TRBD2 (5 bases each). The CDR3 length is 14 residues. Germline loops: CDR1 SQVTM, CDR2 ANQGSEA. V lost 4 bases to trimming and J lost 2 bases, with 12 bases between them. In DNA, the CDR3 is TGCAGCGTTGCGGGGACGGACACCTACAATGAGCAGTTCTTC. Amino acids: CSVAGTDTYNEQFF.

CDR3 in amino acids: CASSLWWDTDRETQYF. For the CDR3, the DNA is TGTGCCAGCAGCTTATGGTGGGACACGGACCGAGAGACCCAGTACTTC. The V gene is TRBV7-9, the J gene TRBJ2-5, with D perhaps TRBD1 (6 bases). Germline CDR1 SEHNR, CDR2 FQNEAQ (reference sequence). This CDR3 has 16 residues. The ends were cut back, 2 bases at V and 4 bases at J, with 17 bases in the middle.

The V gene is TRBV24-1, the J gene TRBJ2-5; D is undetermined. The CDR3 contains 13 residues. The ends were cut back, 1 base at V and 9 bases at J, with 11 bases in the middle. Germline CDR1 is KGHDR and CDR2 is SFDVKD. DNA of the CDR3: TGTGCCACCAGTGATTTTCTTGCTGGAGCCCAGTACTTC. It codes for CATSDFLAGAQYF.

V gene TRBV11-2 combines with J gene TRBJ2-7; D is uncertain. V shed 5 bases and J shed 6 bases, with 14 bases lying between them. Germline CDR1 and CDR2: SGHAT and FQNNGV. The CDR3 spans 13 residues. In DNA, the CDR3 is TGTGCCAGCAGCCCCCGCCCGGGTAGCGAGCAGTACTTC. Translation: CASSPRPGSEQYF. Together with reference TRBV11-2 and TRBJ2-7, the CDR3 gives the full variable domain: EAGVAQSPRYKIIEKRQSVAFWCNPISGHATLYWYQQILGQGPKLLIQFQNNGVVDDSQLPKDRFSAERLKGVDSTLKIQPAKLEDSAVYLCASSPRPGSEQYFGPGTRLTVT.

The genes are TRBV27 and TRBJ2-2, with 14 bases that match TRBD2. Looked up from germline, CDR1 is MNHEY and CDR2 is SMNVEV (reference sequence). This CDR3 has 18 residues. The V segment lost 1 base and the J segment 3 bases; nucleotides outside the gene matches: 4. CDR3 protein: CASSLFAGLAGDTGELFF. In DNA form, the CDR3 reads TGTGCCAGCAGTTTATTTGCGGGACTAGCGGGGGACACCGGGGAGCTGTTTTTT.

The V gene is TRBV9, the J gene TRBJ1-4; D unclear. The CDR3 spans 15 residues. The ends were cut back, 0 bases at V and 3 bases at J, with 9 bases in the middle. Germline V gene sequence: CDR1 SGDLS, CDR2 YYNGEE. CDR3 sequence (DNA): TGTGCCAGCAGCGTAGGGTGGGTGGCTAATGAAAAACTGTTTTTT. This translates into CASSVGWVANEKLFF.

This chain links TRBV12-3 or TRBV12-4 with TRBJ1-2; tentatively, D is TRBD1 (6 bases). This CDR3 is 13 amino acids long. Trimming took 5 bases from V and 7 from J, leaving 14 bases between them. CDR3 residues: CASSPTRGSGYTF. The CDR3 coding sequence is TGTGCCAGCAGTCCCACGAGGGGGTCTGGCTACACCTTC.

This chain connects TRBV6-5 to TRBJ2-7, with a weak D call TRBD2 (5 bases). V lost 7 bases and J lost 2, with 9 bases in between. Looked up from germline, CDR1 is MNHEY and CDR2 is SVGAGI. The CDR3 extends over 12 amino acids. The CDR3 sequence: CASTNGAYEQYF. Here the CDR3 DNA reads TGTGCCAGCACCAACGGGGCCTACGAGCAGTACTTC.

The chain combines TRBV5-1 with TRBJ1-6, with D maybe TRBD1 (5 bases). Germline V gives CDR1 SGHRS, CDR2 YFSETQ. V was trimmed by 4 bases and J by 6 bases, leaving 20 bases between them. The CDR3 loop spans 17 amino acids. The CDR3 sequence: CASSTQDGPPGNSPLHF. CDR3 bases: TGCGCCAGCAGCACACAGGACGGACCACCGGGTAATTCACCCCTCCACTTT.

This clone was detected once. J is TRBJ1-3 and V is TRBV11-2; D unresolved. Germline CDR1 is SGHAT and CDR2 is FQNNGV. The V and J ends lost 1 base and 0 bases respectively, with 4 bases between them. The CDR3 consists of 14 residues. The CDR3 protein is CASSLGSSGNTIYF. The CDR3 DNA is TGTGCCAGCAGCTTAGGTAGCTCTGGAAACACCATATATTTT.